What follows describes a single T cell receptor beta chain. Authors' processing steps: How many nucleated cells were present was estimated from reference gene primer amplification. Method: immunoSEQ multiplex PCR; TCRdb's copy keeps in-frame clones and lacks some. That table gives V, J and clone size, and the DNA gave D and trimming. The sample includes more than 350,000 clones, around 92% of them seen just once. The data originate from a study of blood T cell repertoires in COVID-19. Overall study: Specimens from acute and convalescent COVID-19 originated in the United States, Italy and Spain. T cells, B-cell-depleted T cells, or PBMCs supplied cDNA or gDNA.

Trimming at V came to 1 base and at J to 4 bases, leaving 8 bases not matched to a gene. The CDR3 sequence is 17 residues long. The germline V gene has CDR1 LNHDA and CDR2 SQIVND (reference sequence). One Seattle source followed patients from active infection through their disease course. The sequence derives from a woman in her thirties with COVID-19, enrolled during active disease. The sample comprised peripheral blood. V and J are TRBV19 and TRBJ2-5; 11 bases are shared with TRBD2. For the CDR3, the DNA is TGTGCCAGTAGTATAGCCCCGGGGACTAGCGGCGGAGAGACCCAGTACTTC. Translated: CASSIAPGTSGGETQYF.